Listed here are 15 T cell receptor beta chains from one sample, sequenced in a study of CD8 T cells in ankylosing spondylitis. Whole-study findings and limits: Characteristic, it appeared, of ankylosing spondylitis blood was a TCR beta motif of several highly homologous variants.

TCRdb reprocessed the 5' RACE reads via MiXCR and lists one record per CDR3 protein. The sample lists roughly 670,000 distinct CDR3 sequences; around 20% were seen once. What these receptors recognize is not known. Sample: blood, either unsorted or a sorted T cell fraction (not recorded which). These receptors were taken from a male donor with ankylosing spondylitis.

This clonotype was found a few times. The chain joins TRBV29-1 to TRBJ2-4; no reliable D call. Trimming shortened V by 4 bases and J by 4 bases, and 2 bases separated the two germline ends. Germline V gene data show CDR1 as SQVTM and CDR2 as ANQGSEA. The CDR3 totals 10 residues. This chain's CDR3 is CSVVKNIQYF. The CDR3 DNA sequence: TGCAGCGTTGTTAAAAACATTCAGTACTTC.

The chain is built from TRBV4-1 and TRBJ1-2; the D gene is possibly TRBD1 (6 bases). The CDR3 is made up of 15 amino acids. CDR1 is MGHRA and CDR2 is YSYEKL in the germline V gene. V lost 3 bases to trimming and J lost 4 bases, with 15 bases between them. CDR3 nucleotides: TGCGCCAGCAGCCAGGGTCTGGGGACAACCTATGGCTACACCTTC. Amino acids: CASSQGLGTTYGYTF.

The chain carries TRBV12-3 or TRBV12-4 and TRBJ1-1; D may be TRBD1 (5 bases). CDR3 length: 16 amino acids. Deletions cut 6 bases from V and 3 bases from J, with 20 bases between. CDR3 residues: CASRGTGPKGDTEAFF. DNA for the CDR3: TGTGCCAGCAGGGGGACGGGGCCGAAAGGGGACACTGAAGCTTTCTTT.

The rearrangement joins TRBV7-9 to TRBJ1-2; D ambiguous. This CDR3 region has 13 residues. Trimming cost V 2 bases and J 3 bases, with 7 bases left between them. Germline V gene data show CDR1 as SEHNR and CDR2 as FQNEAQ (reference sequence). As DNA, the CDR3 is TGTGCCAGCAGCTTAAAATCTCACTATGGCTACACCTTC. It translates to CASSLKSHYGYTF.

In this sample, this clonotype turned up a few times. CDR3 sequence: CASSVQGANTGELFF. CDR3 nucleotides: TGTGCCAGCAGCGTACAGGGGGCTAACACCGGGGAGCTGTTTTTT. V usage is TRBV2 and J usage is TRBJ2-2; 9 bases align to TRBD1. CDR1 and CDR2 (germline): SNHLY, FYNNEI. J gave up 2 bases and V 6 bases, and 4 bases lay outside the gene matches. The CDR3 totals 15 residues.

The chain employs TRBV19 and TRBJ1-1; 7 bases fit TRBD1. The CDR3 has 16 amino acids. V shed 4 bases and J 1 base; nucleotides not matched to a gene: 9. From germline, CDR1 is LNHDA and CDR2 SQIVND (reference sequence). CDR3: CASSTIGQVANTEAFF. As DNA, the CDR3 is TGTGCCAGTAGTACCATAGGACAGGTCGCGAACACTGAAGCTTTCTTT.

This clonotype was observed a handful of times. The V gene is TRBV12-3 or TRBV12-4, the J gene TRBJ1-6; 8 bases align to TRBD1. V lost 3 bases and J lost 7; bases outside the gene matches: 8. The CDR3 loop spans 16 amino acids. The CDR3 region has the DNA TGTGCCAGCAGTTTGGGCAGGGGGCGACGAAATTCACCCCTCCACTTT. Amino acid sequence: CASSLGRGRRNSPLHF.

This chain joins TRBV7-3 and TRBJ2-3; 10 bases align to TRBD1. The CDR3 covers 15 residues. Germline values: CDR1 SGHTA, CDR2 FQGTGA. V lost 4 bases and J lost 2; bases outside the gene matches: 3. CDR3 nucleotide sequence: TGTGCCAGCAGCTGGGGACAGGGGCACACAGATACGCAGTATTTT. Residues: CASSWGQGHTDTQYF.

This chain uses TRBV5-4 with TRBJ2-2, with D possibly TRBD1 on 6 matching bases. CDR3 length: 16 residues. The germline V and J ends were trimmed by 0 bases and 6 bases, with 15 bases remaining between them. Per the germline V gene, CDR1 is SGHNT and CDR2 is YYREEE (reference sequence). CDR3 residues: CASSLGGRGFSGELFF. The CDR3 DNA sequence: TGTGCCAGCAGCTTGGGGGGCAGGGGTTTCTCCGGGGAGCTGTTTTTT.

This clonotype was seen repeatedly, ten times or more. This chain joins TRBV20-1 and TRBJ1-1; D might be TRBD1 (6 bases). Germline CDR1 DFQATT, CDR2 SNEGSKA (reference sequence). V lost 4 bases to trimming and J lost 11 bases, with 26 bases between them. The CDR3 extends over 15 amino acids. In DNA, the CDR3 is TGCAGTGCTACCCCGGCAGGGGCTTCAACCCCTGCGGCTTTCTTT. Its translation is CSATPAGASTPAAFF.

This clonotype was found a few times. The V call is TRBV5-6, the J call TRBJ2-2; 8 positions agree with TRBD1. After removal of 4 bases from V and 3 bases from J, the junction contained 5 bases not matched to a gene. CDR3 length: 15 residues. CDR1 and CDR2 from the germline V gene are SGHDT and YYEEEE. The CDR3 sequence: CASSETGGYTGELFF. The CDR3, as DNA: TGTGCCAGCAGCGAAACAGGGGGATACACCGGGGAGCTGTTTTTT.

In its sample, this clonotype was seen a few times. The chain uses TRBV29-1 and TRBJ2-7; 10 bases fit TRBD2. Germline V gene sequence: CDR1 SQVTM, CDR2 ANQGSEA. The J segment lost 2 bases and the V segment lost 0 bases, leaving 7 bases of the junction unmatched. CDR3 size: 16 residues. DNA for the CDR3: TGCAGCGTTGAAGATAGTGGACTAGCGGCCCCCTACGAGCAGTACTTC. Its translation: CSVEDSGLAAPYEQYF.

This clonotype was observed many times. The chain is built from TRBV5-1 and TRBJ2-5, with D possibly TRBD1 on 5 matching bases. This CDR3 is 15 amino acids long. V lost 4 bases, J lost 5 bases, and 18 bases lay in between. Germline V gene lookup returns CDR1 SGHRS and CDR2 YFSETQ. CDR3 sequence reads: CASSLLETDKETQYF. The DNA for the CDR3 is TGCGCCAGCAGCCTGCTGGAGACGGACAAGGAGACCCAGTACTTC.

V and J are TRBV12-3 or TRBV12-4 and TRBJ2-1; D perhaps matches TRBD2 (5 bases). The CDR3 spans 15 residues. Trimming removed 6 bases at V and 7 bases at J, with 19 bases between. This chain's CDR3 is CASSNKRKPGNEQFF. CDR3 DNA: TGTGCCAGCAGCAACAAGAGAAAACCGGGGAATGAGCAGTTCTTC.

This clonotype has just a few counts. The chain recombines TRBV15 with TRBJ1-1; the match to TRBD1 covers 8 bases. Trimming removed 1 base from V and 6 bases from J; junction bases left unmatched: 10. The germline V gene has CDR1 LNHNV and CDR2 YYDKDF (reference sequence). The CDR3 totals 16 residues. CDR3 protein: CATSRGTTGGRAEAFF. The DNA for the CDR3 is TGTGCCACCAGCAGAGGTACTACAGGGGGGCGGGCTGAAGCTTTCTTT.